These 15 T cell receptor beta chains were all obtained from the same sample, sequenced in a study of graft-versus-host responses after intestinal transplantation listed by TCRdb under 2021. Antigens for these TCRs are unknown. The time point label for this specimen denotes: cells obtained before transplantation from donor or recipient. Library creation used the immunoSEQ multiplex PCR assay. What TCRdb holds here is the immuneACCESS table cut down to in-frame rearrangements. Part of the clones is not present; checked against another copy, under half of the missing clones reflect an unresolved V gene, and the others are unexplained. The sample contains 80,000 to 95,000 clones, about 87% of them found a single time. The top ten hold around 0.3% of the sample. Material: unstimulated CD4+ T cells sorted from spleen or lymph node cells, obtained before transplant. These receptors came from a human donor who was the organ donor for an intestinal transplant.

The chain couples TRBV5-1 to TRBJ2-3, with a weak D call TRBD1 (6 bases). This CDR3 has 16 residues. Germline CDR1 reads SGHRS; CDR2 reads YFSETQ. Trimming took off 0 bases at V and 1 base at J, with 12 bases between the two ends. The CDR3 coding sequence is TGCGCCAGCAGCTTGGCCGGCTCAGGGGGCACAGATACGCAGTATTTT. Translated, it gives CASSLAGSGGTDTQYF.

This CDR3 reads CASSLETAYGYTF. Here the CDR3 DNA reads TGTGCCAGCAGCTTAGAGACAGCGTATGGCTACACCTTC. This chain uses TRBV11-3 with TRBJ1-2, with D possibly TRBD1 on 5 matching bases. The CDR3 has 13 amino acids. Germline CDR1 and CDR2: SGHNT and YENEEA. Trimming pared 0 bases from V and 5 bases from J, leaving 7 bases between. Looking up the rest from reference TRBV11-3 and TRBJ1-2 gives the full variable domain: EAGVVQSPRYKIIEKKQPVAFWCNPISGHNTLYWYLQNLGQGPELLIRYENEEAVDDSQLPKDRFSAERLKGVDSTLKIQPAELGDSAVYLCASSLETAYGYTFGSGTRLTVV.

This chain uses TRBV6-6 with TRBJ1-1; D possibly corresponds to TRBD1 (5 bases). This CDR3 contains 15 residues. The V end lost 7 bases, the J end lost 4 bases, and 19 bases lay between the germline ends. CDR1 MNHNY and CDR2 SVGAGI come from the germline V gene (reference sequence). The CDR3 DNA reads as TGTGCCAGCAAGGAGGGGCCCGGTTCAGGCACTGAAGCTTTCTTT. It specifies CASKEGPGSGTEAFF.

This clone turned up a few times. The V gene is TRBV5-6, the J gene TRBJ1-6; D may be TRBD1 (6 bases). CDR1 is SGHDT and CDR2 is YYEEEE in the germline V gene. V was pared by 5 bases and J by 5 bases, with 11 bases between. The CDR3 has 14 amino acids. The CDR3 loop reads CASSLGQNNSPLHF. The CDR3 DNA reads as TGTGCCAGCAGTCTAGGACAGAATAATTCACCCCTCCACTTT.

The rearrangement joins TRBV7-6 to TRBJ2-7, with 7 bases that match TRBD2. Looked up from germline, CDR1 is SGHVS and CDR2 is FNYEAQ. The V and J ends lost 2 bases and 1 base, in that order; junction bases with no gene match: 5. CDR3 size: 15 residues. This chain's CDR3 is CASSLMSSGSYEQYF. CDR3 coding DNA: TGTGCCAGCAGCTTAATGTCTAGCGGATCCTACGAGCAGTACTTC. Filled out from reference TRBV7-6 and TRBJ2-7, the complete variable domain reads GAGVSQSPRYKVTKRGQDVALRCDPISGHVSLYWYRQALGQGPEFLTYFNYEAQQDKSGLPNDRFSAERPEGSISTLTIQRTEQRDSAMYRCASSLMSSGSYEQYFGPGTRLTVT.

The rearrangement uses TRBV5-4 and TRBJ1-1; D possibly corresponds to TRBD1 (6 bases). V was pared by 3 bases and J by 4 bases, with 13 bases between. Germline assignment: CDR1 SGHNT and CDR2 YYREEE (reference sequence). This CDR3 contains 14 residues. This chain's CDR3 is CASSSGRGGTEAFF. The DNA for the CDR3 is TGTGCCAGCAGCTCCGGAAGGGGGGGCACTGAAGCTTTCTTT.

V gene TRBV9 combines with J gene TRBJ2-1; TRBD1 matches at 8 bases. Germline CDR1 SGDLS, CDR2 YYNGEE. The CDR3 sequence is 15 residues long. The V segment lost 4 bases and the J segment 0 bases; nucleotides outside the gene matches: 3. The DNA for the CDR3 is TGTGCCAGCAGCTACAGGGGGAGCTCCTACAATGAGCAGTTCTTC. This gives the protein CASSYRGSSYNEQFF.

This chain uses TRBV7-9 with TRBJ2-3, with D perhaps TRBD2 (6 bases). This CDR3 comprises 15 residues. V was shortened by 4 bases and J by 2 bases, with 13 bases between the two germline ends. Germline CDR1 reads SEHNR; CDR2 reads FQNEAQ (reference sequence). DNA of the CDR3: TGTGCCAGCAGCTCCACGGGACTTATCACAGATACGCAGTATTTT. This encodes CASSSTGLITDTQYF.

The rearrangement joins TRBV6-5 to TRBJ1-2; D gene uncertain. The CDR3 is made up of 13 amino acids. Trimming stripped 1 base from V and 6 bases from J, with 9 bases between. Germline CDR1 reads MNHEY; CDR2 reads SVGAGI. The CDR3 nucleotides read TGTGCCAGCAGTTACTTCCCGACTGATGGCTACACCTTC. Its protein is CASSYFPTDGYTF.

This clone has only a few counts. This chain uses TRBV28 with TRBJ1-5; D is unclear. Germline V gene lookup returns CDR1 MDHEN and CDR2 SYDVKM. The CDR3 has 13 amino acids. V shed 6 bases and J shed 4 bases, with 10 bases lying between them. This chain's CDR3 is CASREGGNQPQHF. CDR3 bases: TGTGCCAGCAGGGAGGGCGGGAATCAGCCCCAGCATTTT. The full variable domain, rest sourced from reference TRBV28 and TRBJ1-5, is DVKVTQSSRYLVKRTGEKVFLECVQDMDHENMFWYRQDPGLGLRLIYFSYDVKMKEKGDIPEGYSVSREKKERFSLILESASTNQTSMYLCASREGGNQPQHFGDGTRLSIL.

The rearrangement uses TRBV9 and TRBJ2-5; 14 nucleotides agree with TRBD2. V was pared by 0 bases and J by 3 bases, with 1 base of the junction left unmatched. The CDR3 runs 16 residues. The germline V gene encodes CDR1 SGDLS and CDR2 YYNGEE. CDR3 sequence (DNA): TGTGCCAGCAGCGTAGGACTAGCGGGGGGGAAAGAGACCCAGTACTTC. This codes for CASSVGLAGGKETQYF. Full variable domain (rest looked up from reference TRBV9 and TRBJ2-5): DSGVTQTPKHLITATGQRVTLRCSPRSGDLSVYWYQQSLDQGLQFLIQYYNGEERAKGNILERFSAQQFPDLHSELNLSSLELGDSALYFCASSVGLAGGKETQYFGPGTRLLVL.

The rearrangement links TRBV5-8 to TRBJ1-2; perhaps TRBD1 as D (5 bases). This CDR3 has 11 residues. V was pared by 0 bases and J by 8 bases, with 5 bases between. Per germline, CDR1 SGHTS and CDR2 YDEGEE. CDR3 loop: CASSLDRGYTF. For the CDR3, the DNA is TGTGCCAGCAGCTTGGACAGGGGCTACACCTTC. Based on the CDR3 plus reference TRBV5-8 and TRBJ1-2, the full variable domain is EAGVTQSPTHLIKTRGQQATLRCSPISGHTSVYWYQQALGLGLQFLLWYDEGEERNRGNFPPRFSGRQFPNYSSELNVNALELEDSALYLCASSLDRGYTFGSGTRLTVV.

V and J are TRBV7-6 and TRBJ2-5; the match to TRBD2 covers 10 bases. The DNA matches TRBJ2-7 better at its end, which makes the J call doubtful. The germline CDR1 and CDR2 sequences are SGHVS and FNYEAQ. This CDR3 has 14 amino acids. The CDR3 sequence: CASSLGLAGYEQYF. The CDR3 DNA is TGTGCCAGCAGCTTAGGACTAGCGGGCTACGAGCAGTACTTC.

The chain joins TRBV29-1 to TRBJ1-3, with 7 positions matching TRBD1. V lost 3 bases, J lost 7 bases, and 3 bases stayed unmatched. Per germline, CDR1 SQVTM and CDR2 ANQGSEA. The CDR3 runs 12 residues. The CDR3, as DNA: TGCAGCGTTGAGCCCAGGGGGAACACCATATATTTT. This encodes CSVEPRGNTIYF.

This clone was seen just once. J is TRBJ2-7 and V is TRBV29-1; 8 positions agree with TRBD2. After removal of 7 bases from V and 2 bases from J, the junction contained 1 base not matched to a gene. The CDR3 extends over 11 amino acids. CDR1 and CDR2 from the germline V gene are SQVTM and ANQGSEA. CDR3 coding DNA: TGCAGCGCGCGGGGGGCCTACGAGCAGTACTTC. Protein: CSARGAYEQYF.